The 18 T cell receptor beta chains given below trace back to one sample, sequenced in a study of blood T cell repertoires in COVID-19. Sequencing used immunoSEQ multiplex PCR; TCRdb keeps in-frame clones, though not all of them. The table shows under 500,000 clones, with roughly 89% occurring only once. The sequencing input was peripheral blood. The receptors shown here come from a woman aged 30 to 39 with acute or convalescent COVID-19.

The chain uses TRBV7-2 and TRBJ2-1, with D possibly matching TRBD2 (7 bases). Between the trimmed V and J ends, which lost 3 bases and 10 bases, there was a span of 13 bases. Germline loops: CDR1 SGHTA, CDR2 FQGNSA. This CDR3 region has 13 residues. CDR3 DNA: TGTGCCAGCAGCTTGACGGGGGGCAGGGAGCAGTTCTTC. The encoded protein is CASSLTGGREQFF.

V gene TRBV2 combines with J gene TRBJ2-3, with 10 positions matching TRBD2. Looked up from germline, CDR1 is SNHLY and CDR2 is FYNNEI. The CDR3 is 15 residues long. Trimming cost V 7 bases and J 0 bases; bases outside gene matches: 4. CDR3 residues: CASNLLAGSTDTQYF. The DNA of the CDR3 is TGTGCCAGCAACCTACTAGCGGGGAGCACAGATACGCAGTATTTT.

In this sample, this clone turned up once. J is TRBJ1-1 and V is TRBV18, with no clear D. The ends were cut back, 3 bases at V and 3 bases at J, with 8 bases in the middle. The CDR3 has 13 residues. The germline V gene has CDR1 KGHSH and CDR2 LQKENI. Written as DNA, the CDR3 is TGTGCCAGCTCACCCGGGTTGGACACTGAAGCTTTCTTT. Amino acid sequence: CASSPGLDTEAFF.

V gene TRBV30 combines with J gene TRBJ1-1, with 7 bases that match TRBD1. There are 13 residues in the CDR3. V gave up 2 bases and J gave up 4 bases; unmatched junction bases: 4. Per the germline V gene, CDR1 is GTSNPN and CDR2 is SVGIG (reference sequence). CDR3 coding DNA: TGTGCCTGGAGTACAGGGGTTTTCACTGAAGCTTTCTTT. It is translated as CAWSTGVFTEAFF.

This clone came up once. This chain links TRBV7-2 with TRBJ2-2, with D perhaps matching TRBD1 (6 bases). Germline V gives CDR1 SGHTA, CDR2 FQGNSA. The CDR3 is 16 residues long. V gave up 4 bases and J gave up 4 bases, with 16 bases separating them. CDR3 protein: CASSSRVGAGTGELFF. The CDR3 DNA is TGTGCCAGCAGCTCGCGTGTGGGGGCGGGCACCGGGGAGCTGTTTTTT.

V is TRBV9 and J is TRBJ2-4; 8 nucleotides match TRBD2. The CDR3 is made up of 15 amino acids. V shed 4 bases, J shed 4 bases, and the junction held 7 bases outside the gene matches. The germline V gene has CDR1 SGDLS and CDR2 YYNGEE. In nucleotides, the CDR3 is TGTGCCAGCAGCTCGAGTTCGGGGGGGAAAAACATTCAGTACTTC. Translating it yields CASSSSSGGKNIQYF.

The chain employs TRBV5-1 and TRBJ2-7, with a weak D call TRBD2 (6 bases). The CDR3 sequence is 15 residues long. Trimming stripped 5 bases from V and 0 bases from J, with 15 bases between. Germline V gene lookup returns CDR1 SGHRS and CDR2 YFSETQ. In nucleotides, the CDR3 is TGCGCCAGCAGTCCCGGGACTTTATCCTCCTACGAGCAGTACTTC. Its protein product is CASSPGTLSSYEQYF.

The chain recombines TRBV19 with TRBJ2-2, with TRBD1 matching over 10 bases. The trim removed 4 bases at V and 8 bases at J, leaving 7 bases unmatched. CDR3 length: 15 amino acids. Per the germline V gene, CDR1 is LNHDA and CDR2 is SQIVND (reference sequence). For the CDR3, the DNA is TGTGCCAGTAGTACGGACAGGGGGTTTGTAGGGGAGCTGTTTTTT. Encoded protein: CASSTDRGFVGELFF.

The chain combines TRBV15 with TRBJ2-7; weak D call: TRBD1 (7 bases). Trimming removed 8 bases from V and 5 bases from J, with 16 bases in between. The CDR3 length is 13 residues. CDR1 is LNHNV and CDR2 is YYDKDF in the germline V gene (reference sequence). This chain's CDR3 is CATQGGGEDEQYF. The CDR3 bases are TGTGCCACCCAGGGGGGTGGGGAGGACGAGCAGTACTTC.

The CDR3 DNA sequence: TGTGCCAGCACCGGAGAGAAAGGAGCCAATTCACCCCTCCACTTT. It specifies CASTGEKGANSPLHF. The V call is TRBV2, the J call TRBJ1-6, with unresolved D. Germline loops: CDR1 SNHLY, CDR2 FYNNEI. The length of the CDR3 is 15 residues. The V gene lost 7 bases and the J gene lost 7 bases, with 17 bases spanning the gap.

With regard to this clone: Other DNA sequences from this sample encode an identical CDR3 as well. This chain connects TRBV2 to TRBJ1-2; 10 bases map to TRBD1. The ends lost 4 bases at V and 6 bases at J; junction bases unmatched: 2. The CDR3 is made up of 13 amino acids. The germline CDR1 and CDR2 sequences are SNHLY and FYNNEI. CDR3 amino acids: CASSGTGGHGYTF. Here the CDR3 DNA reads TGTGCCAGCAGTGGGACAGGGGGACATGGCTACACCTTC.

V gene TRBV3-1 (or the pseudogene TRBV3-2) combines with J gene TRBJ1-2; TRBD1 is a possible D gene (5 bases). This CDR3 comprises 14 residues. The germline CDR1 and CDR2 sequences are LGHDT and YNNKEL (reference sequence). V was clipped by 3 bases and J by 7 bases, with 15 bases between them. In DNA form, the CDR3 reads TGTGCCAGCAGCCACCTCCAAAGTGGGGCTGGCTACACCTTC. It yields the protein CASSHLQSGAGYTF.

V and J are TRBV24-1 and TRBJ2-7, with TRBD1 as a possible D gene (5 bases). The CDR3 has 11 amino acids. V lost 9 bases, J lost 5 bases, and 10 bases lay in between. Germline lookup yields CDR1 KGHDR and CDR2 SFDVKD. The CDR3 DNA follows: TGTGCCACCGGACACAGGAACGAGCAGTACTTC. Translating gives CATGHRNEQYF.

DNA for the CDR3: TGTGCCAGCTGGAGCCGGGGAAACACTGAAGCTTTCTTT. The encoded protein is CASWSRGNTEAFF. The chain is built from TRBV2 and TRBJ1-1; D is uncertain. The CDR3 extends over 13 amino acids. Trimming took off 8 bases at V and 2 bases at J, with 12 bases between the two ends. Germline V gene data show CDR1 as SNHLY and CDR2 as FYNNEI.

This clone was counted between two and nine times. The gene calls are TRBV6-5 and TRBJ2-2; D is ambiguous. This CDR3 contains 13 residues. V lost 3 bases to trimming and J lost 6 bases, with 8 bases between them. The germline V gene encodes CDR1 MNHEY and CDR2 SVGAGI. The CDR3 is CASSYNEAGELFF. Written as DNA, the CDR3 is TGTGCCAGCAGTTATAATGAGGCCGGGGAGCTGTTTTTT.

The chain carries TRBV6-5 and TRBJ2-7; 10 positions match TRBD1. V was pared by 6 bases and J by 6 bases, with 11 bases of the junction left unmatched. Germline CDR1 reads MNHEY; CDR2 reads SVGAGI. The CDR3 runs to 15 residues. The CDR3 DNA is TGTGCCAGCAGGGACGACAGGGGGCGGTCGGCCGAGCAGTACTTC. Protein: CASRDDRGRSAEQYF.

The chain employs TRBV7-3 and TRBJ2-1; the match to TRBD2 covers 7 bases. This CDR3 region has 14 residues. The germline V gene encodes CDR1 SGHTA and CDR2 FQGTGA. The junction had 3 bases not matched to a gene; V was cut back by 0 bases and J by 7 bases. The CDR3 loop is CASSLTSSGNEQFF. As DNA, the CDR3 is TGTGCCAGCAGCTTAACGTCTAGCGGAAATGAGCAGTTCTTC.

This clone has a single count. The chain couples TRBV4-2 to TRBJ1-2; D is perhaps TRBD1 (5 bases). CDR3 length equals 15 residues. V was shortened by 0 bases and J by 3 bases, with 11 bases between the two germline ends. Germline V lookup: CDR1 LGHNA, CDR2 YNFKEQ. The CDR3, as DNA: TGTGCCAGCAGCCAAGAATCTGGGACTTACTATGGCTACACCTTC. Its protein is CASSQESGTYYGYTF.